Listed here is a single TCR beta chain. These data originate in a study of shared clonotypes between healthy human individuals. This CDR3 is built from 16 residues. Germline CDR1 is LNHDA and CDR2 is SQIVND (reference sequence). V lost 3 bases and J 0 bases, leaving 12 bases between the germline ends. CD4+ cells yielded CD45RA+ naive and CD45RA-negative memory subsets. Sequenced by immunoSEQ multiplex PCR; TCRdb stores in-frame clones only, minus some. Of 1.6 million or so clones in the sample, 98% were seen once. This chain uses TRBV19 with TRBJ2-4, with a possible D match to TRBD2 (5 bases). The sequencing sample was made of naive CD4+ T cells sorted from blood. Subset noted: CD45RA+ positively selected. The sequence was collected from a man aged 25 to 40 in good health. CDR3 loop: CASSIEGDIAKNIQYF. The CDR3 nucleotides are TGTGCCAGTAGTATCGAGGGAGACATAGCCAAAAACATTCAGTACTTC.